These 20 T cell receptor beta chains came from one sample sequenced in a study of blood T cells in healthy people across ages. The authors ran a second PCR of 7 to 11 cycles using a sample-barcoded 5' primer and a J-beta primer mix. From the 5' RACE reads, TCRdb called clonotypes with MiXCR, one entry per CDR3 protein. The table has about 640,000 distinct CDR3 sequences, around 54% seen once; the top ten hold 30% to 40%. Material: blood. These receptors all come from a man in his 60s in good health.

There are a few counts of this clonotype. The chain joins TRBV29-1 to TRBJ2-5; D uncertain. V lost 0 bases and J 3 bases, leaving 20 bases between the germline ends. The CDR3 runs 17 residues. Looked up from germline, CDR1 is SQVTM and CDR2 is ANQGSEA. CDR3 residues: CSVEDHLGRVKEETQYF. The CDR3 DNA is TGCAGCGTTGAAGATCATCTTGGAAGGGTGAAAGAAGAGACCCAGTACTTC.

The chain joins TRBV28 to TRBJ2-7, with 7 bases that match TRBD2. The V and J ends lost 4 bases and 5 bases, in that order; junction bases with no gene match: 14. Germline V lookup: CDR1 MDHEN, CDR2 SYDVKM. This CDR3 region has 16 residues. CDR3 loop: CASSYARGGRGNEQYF. CDR3 DNA sequence: TGTGCCAGCAGTTATGCACGAGGCGGGAGAGGCAACGAGCAGTACTTC. The whole variable domain, filled in from reference TRBV28 and TRBJ2-7, reads DVKVTQSSRYLVKRTGEKVFLECVQDMDHENMFWYRQDPGLGLRLIYFSYDVKMKEKGDIPEGYSVSREKKERFSLILESASTNQTSMYLCASSYARGGRGNEQYFGPGTRLTVT.

This clonotype showed up just a few times. The chain links TRBV9 to TRBJ2-5, with TRBD2 as a possible D gene (6 bases). Germline lookup yields CDR1 SGDLS and CDR2 YYNGEE. The CDR3 is made up of 15 amino acids. V gave up 0 bases and J gave up 1 base, with 10 bases separating them. The CDR3 bases are TGTGCCAGCAGCGTAGCTGGAGGGATCCAAGAGACCCAGTACTTC. Protein: CASSVAGGIQETQYF. Full variable domain (rest looked up from reference TRBV9 and TRBJ2-5): DSGVTQTPKHLITATGQRVTLRCSPRSGDLSVYWYQQSLDQGLQFLIQYYNGEERAKGNILERFSAQQFPDLHSELNLSSLELGDSALYFCASSVAGGIQETQYFGPGTRLLVL.

The chain combines TRBV20-1 with TRBJ2-1; D not certain. Trimming stripped 5 bases from V and 6 bases from J, with 5 bases between. There are 10 residues in the CDR3. The germline gives CDR1 DFQATT, CDR2 SNEGSKA (reference sequence). CDR3 region: CSAHRNEQFF. The CDR3 bases are TGCAGTGCTCACCGCAATGAGCAGTTCTTC.

The rearrangement links TRBV13 to TRBJ2-7; the match to TRBD2 covers 10 bases. The junction had 7 bases not matched to a gene; V was cut back by 5 bases and J by 12 bases. CDR3 length: 12 residues. Per germline, CDR1 PRHDT and CDR2 FYEKMQ (reference sequence). Here the CDR3 DNA reads TGTGCCAGCAGCCCAAACCGACTAGCGGGGTACTTC. Its translation: CASSPNRLAGYF.

This chain links TRBV20-1 with TRBJ1-2; D is undetermined. CDR1 is DFQATT and CDR2 is SNEGSKA in the germline V gene (reference sequence). Trimming took 3 bases from V and 5 from J, leaving 16 bases between them. This CDR3 has 14 residues. CDR3 bases: TGCAGTGCTAGCGACGCTAGGGTGGAGTATGGCTACACCTTC. As protein: CSASDARVEYGYTF.

This clonotype occurred once. In nucleotides, the CDR3 is TGTGCCAGCAGCCCTCCCGGGGGCCGACGAATCTACAATGAGCAGTTCTTC. Its translation: CASSPPGGRRIYNEQFF. This chain links TRBV12-3 or TRBV12-4 with TRBJ2-1; D is possibly TRBD1 or TRBD2 (6 bases each). Trimming took off 6 bases at V and 3 bases at J, with 21 bases between the two ends. This CDR3 contains 17 residues.

This clonotype has more than one count but fewer than ten. The gene calls are TRBV6-1 and TRBJ2-7, with a weak D call TRBD2 (6 bases). Between the trimmed V and J ends, which lost 0 bases and 0 bases, there was a span of 6 bases. CDR1 is MNHNS, CDR2 SASEGT, per germline. The CDR3 runs to 14 residues. The CDR3 DNA reads TGTGCCAGCAGTGAAGCGGGGGGCTCCTACGAGCAGTACTTC. Translated, it gives CASSEAGGSYEQYF.

The rearrangement uses TRBV10-1 and TRBJ2-7; D not certain. CDR1 and CDR2 (germline): WNHNN, SYGVQD (reference sequence). This CDR3 is 11 amino acids long. V shed 0 bases and J shed 7 bases, with 4 bases lying between them. CDR3 in DNA: TGCGCCAGCAGTGAGTCGGTAGAGCAGTACTTC. Its protein is CASSESVEQYF.

In nucleotides, the CDR3 is TGCAGTGCTACCCGACAGGGTCTAGAGACCCAGTACTTC. It encodes CSATRQGLETQYF. This rearrangement joins TRBV20-1 to TRBJ2-4, with TRBD1 matching 7 bases. The J call is doubtful: the DNA matches TRBJ2-5 better. The CDR3 covers 13 residues. Germline CDR1 DFQATT, CDR2 SNEGSKA (reference sequence).

The chain couples TRBV12-3 or TRBV12-4 to TRBJ2-7; D is possibly TRBD1 (6 bases). The length of the CDR3 is 13 residues. V was pared by 4 bases and J by 3 bases, with 10 bases between. CDR3 coding DNA: TGTGCCAGCAGTTCCCGGGACATCTACGAGCAGTACTTC. It codes for CASSSRDIYEQYF.

J is TRBJ2-7 and V is TRBV7-8; a possible D gene is TRBD2 (6 bases). Trimming cost V 4 bases and J 7 bases, with 11 bases left between them. The CDR3 totals 12 residues. Germline lookup yields CDR1 SGHVS and CDR2 FQNEAQ. The CDR3 nucleotides read TGTGCCAGCAGCTCTTCGGAGGGGGAGCAGTACTTC. The encoded protein is CASSSSEGEQYF.

The chain has TRBV7-9 and TRBJ2-5; 8 bases match TRBD2. The V segment lost 2 bases and the J segment 4 bases; nucleotides outside the gene matches: 6. CDR1 is SEHNR and CDR2 is FQNEAQ in the germline V gene (reference sequence). The CDR3 is 15 residues long. Written as DNA, the CDR3 is TGTGCCAGCAGCTTATCCGGACTAGCTAGAGAGACCCAGTACTTC. It yields the protein CASSLSGLARETQYF.

This clonotype turned up a few times. The V call is TRBV4-2, the J call TRBJ2-6; 7 nucleotides line up with TRBD1. J gave up 2 bases and V 1 base, and 2 bases lay outside the gene matches. Germline assignment: CDR1 LGHNA and CDR2 YNFKEQ. There are 16 residues in the CDR3. The CDR3 loop is CASSQAQGAGANVLTF. CDR3 nucleotide sequence: TGTGCCAGCAGCCAAGCCCAGGGGGCTGGGGCCAACGTCCTGACTTTC.

This clonotype occurred a few times. The J gene is TRBJ2-7, the V gene TRBV10-3, with TRBD1 matching over 9 bases. This CDR3 spans 17 amino acids. With V trimmed by 4 bases and J by 0 bases, 10 bases remained unmatched. CDR1 is ENHRY and CDR2 is SYGVKD in the germline V gene. The DNA of the CDR3 is TGTGCCATCAGTGTTCCCCCGGGGACAGGGTCCTCCTACGAGCAGTACTTC. Its protein product is CAISVPPGTGSSYEQYF.

A single count supports this clonotype. A much larger clone lies a single base off, so this may be a read error. The chain employs TRBV2 and TRBJ2-1, with D maybe TRBD2 (5 bases). The CDR3 totals 15 residues. Germline CDR1 SNHLY, CDR2 FYNNEI. CDR3 DNA sequence: TGTGTCAGCAGTGAACGGGGAAGCTCCTACAATGAGCAGTTCTTC. This encodes CVSSERGSSYNEQFF. The full variable domain, completed using reference TRBV2 and TRBJ2-1, is EPEVTQTPSHQVTQMGQEVILRCVPISNHLYFYWYRQILGQKVEFLVSFYNNEISEKSEIFDDQFSVERPDGSNFTLKIRSTKLEDSAMYFCVSSERGSSYNEQFFGPGTRLTVL.

The rearrangement uses TRBV3-1 and TRBJ2-7; 8 bases agree with TRBD2. J lost 7 bases, V lost 3 bases, and 20 bases had no gene match. In germline, CDR1 is LGHDT, CDR2 YNNKEL (reference sequence). CDR3 length: 18 residues. The CDR3 protein is CASSHRDIKRGFRGEQYF. The CDR3 bases are TGTGCCAGCAGCCATAGGGATATCAAGCGGGGGTTCCGCGGGGAGCAGTACTTC.

The genes are TRBV20-1 and TRBJ2-1; 7 nucleotides line up with TRBD2. Trimming at V came to 2 bases and at J to 4 bases, leaving 5 bases not matched to a gene. Germline V CDR1 and CDR2: DFQATT, SNEGSKA (reference sequence). The CDR3 covers 14 residues. CDR3 nucleotides: TGCAGTGCTAGAAGAGCGGGGTTGTACAATGAGCAGTTCTTC. Protein sequence: CSARRAGLYNEQFF.

The chain uses TRBV9 and TRBJ2-1; TRBD1 matches at 9 bases. J was trimmed by 14 bases and V by 3 bases; bases with no gene match: 9. The CDR3 length is 13 residues. Germline V gene data show CDR1 as SGDLS and CDR2 as YYNGEE. DNA for the CDR3: TGTGCCAGCAGCGCTCGGGGGACAGGGTATGAGTTCTTC. Protein: CASSARGTGYEFF.

CDR3 in amino acids: CASSPIPSTGYTEAFF. DNA for the CDR3: TGTGCCAGCAGCCCTATACCAAGTACAGGGTACACTGAAGCTTTCTTT. The V call is TRBV14, the J call TRBJ1-1; D is possibly TRBD1 (6 bases). Germline CDR1 reads SGHDN; CDR2 reads FVKESK. The CDR3 has 16 residues. Trimming removed 4 bases at V and 3 bases at J, with 18 bases between.